The clone carrying this T cell receptor beta chain was found a few times. What it binds is not known. One end of the junction is discordant with germline, which a read error may explain. Through Arm-PCR of CDR3 regions and iRepertoire HTBI primers, TCR beta libraries were built. TCRdb reprocessed the multiplex PCR reads with MiXCR, giving one entry per CDR3 protein. The profile shows a few hundred thousand distinct CDR3 sequences, approximately 10% of them singletons. The data derive from a study of regulatory T cells in long-lasting Graves disease. The time point denotes: newly diagnosed GD, antithyroid drugs for less than 3 months. From PBMCs, RNA was extracted and then used to make the TCR library. Overall study findings and caveats: Thyroid tissue was not studied; only peripheral blood was. The study found TRBV28, TRBJ1-2 and TRBJ2-5 favored in persistent disease.

Germline CDR1 reads LGHDT; CDR2 reads YNNKEL (reference sequence). The CDR3 has 15 residues. These same records also appear under a second study, on T cells in Graves' hyperthyroidism and ophthalmopathy. That work adds: Diagnostic assessment was based on clinical symptoms, serum thyroxine and TRAb, thyroid ultrasound and orbital computed tomography.

The chain recombines TRBV3-1 with TRBJ2-3; tentatively, D is TRBD2 (5 bases). The sequence derives from a woman younger than 30 with Graves disease. Sample: peripheral blood mononuclear cells (PBMCs), taken at new diagnosis, from a patient treated with antithyroid drugs. The CDR3 region has the DNA TGTGCCGGCAGCCACGGACTTCTCGCCGGAGATACGCAGTATTTT. Amino acids: CAGSHGLLAGDTQYF.